This passage covers 20 T cell receptor beta chains from one sample sequenced in a study of blood T cell repertoires in COVID-19 (dated by TCRdb to about 2020). Library creation used the immunoSEQ multiplex PCR assay. What TCRdb holds here is the immuneACCESS table cut down to in-frame rearrangements. Part of the clones is not present; checked against another copy, under half of the missing clones reflect an unresolved V gene, and the others are unexplained. For this sample there are about 230,000 clones; 88% appear just once. 2.5% to 3.5% of the sample is in the top ten clones. Sequencing used peripheral blood. The source is a woman in her sixties with acute or convalescent COVID-19.

The genes are TRBV7-8 and TRBJ1-6; D unresolved. V lost 1 base, J lost 9 bases, and 16 bases lay in between. Germline assignment: CDR1 SGHVS and CDR2 FQNEAQ. The CDR3 consists of 16 residues. This chain's CDR3 is CASSLVRQVHVSPLHF. CDR3 nucleotides: TGTGCCAGCAGCTTAGTACGCCAGGTCCACGTTTCACCCCTCCACTTT.

The chain joins TRBV2 to TRBJ1-1; D not resolved. The V and J ends lost 2 bases and 5 bases respectively, with 18 bases between them. The CDR3 runs to 16 residues. In germline, CDR1 is SNHLY, CDR2 FYNNEI. The DNA for the CDR3 is TGTGCCAGCAGTGAATTGTCAGCCGCCGGAGAAACTGAAGCTTTCTTT. It is translated as CASSELSAAGETEAFF.

The chain carries TRBV5-4 and TRBJ2-6, with D tentatively TRBD1 (5 bases). Germline CDR1 is SGHNT and CDR2 is YYREEE (reference sequence). The CDR3 is 16 amino acids. The V end lost 4 bases, the J end lost 0 bases, and 11 bases lay between the germline ends. The CDR3 coding sequence is TGTGCCAGCAGCCGTACCGACAGCTCTGGGGCCAACGTCCTGACTTTC. Its protein product is CASSRTDSSGANVLTF.

The chain combines TRBV9 with TRBJ2-1, with 9 bases matching TRBD1. CDR3 size: 16 residues. The ends lost 3 bases at V and 3 bases at J; junction bases unmatched: 7. Germline V CDR1 and CDR2: SGDLS, YYNGEE. CDR3 DNA sequence: TGTGCCAGCAGCGCCCGGGACAGGGCGGGCTACAATGAGCAGTTCTTC. Protein product: CASSARDRAGYNEQFF.

This chain links TRBV27 with TRBJ2-7; 9 nucleotides align to TRBD1. The J segment lost 6 bases and the V segment lost 3 bases, leaving 6 bases of the junction unmatched. Germline CDR1 reads MNHEY; CDR2 reads SMNVEV (reference sequence). The CDR3 is made up of 14 amino acids. CDR3 protein: CASSLTGGPGEQYF. Here the CDR3 DNA reads TGTGCCAGCAGTTTGACAGGGGGACCGGGCGAGCAGTACTTC.

This clone showed up just once. This sequence joins TRBV11-3 and TRBJ1-2; a weak D match, TRBD1 (6 bases). CDR1 and CDR2 from the germline V gene are SGHNT and YENEEA. There are 14 residues in the CDR3. V gave up 2 bases and J gave up 6 bases, with 13 bases separating them. The CDR3 region is CASSLYRVEHGYTF. The DNA for the CDR3 is TGTGCCAGCAGCTTATACAGGGTGGAGCATGGCTACACCTTC.

J is TRBJ2-5 and V is TRBV19; TRBD1 agrees at 9 bases. After removal of 10 bases from V and 5 bases from J, the junction contained 8 bases not matched to a gene. The germline gives CDR1 LNHDA, CDR2 SQIVND (reference sequence). This CDR3 spans 13 amino acids. The CDR3 DNA sequence: TGTGCCACCGCGGACAGGGGACACGAGACCCAGTACTTC. Translated: CATADRGHETQYF.

This clone occurred once. The gene calls are TRBV7-9 and TRBJ1-4; D call uncertain. CDR3 length equals 13 residues. The germline V gene encodes CDR1 SEHNR and CDR2 FQNEAQ (reference sequence). V dropped 7 bases and J dropped 8 bases, with 14 bases sitting between them. DNA of the CDR3: TGTGCCAGCACCAATCCGAGCCCGGAAAAACTGTTTTTT. It encodes CASTNPSPEKLFF.

The chain uses TRBV24-1 and TRBJ1-5, with TRBD1 matching 7 bases. The V gene end was trimmed by 3 bases and the J gene end by 4 bases; junction bases not matched to a gene: 8. CDR1 and CDR2 (germline): KGHDR, SFDVKD. CDR3 length equals 16 residues. The CDR3 loop is CATSDGRQGGNQPQHF. The CDR3 DNA reads as TGTGCCACCAGTGATGGTCGACAGGGAGGAAATCAGCCCCAGCATTTT.

The genes are TRBV29-1 and TRBJ2-4; 7 nucleotides align to TRBD2. The CDR3 consists of 16 residues. V gave up 4 bases and J gave up 0 bases; unmatched junction bases: 9. Germline V gene sequence: CDR1 SQVTM, CDR2 ANQGSEA. For the CDR3, the DNA is TGCAGCGTTGCAGAGGGGAGGGTGGTAGCCAAAAACATTCAGTACTTC. Its protein product is CSVAEGRVVAKNIQYF.

The rearrangement joins TRBV3-1 (or the pseudogene TRBV3-2) to TRBJ2-7; TRBD2 matches 11 bases. The junction had 9 bases not matched to a gene; V was cut back by 1 base and J by 4 bases. The CDR3 contains 17 residues. Germline V gene lookup returns CDR1 LGHDT and CDR2 YNNKEL (reference sequence). The CDR3 DNA is TGTGCCAGCAGCCAAGGACTAGCGGGATGCCTTTCTTACGAGCAGTACTTC. This gives the protein CASSQGLAGCLSYEQYF.

The J gene is TRBJ1-4, the V gene TRBV30; 9 positions agree with TRBD1. V lost 2 bases to trimming and J lost 7 bases; unmatched junction nucleotides: 5. The CDR3 contains 14 residues. CDR1 is GTSNPN and CDR2 is SVGIG in the germline V gene (reference sequence). CDR3 nucleotides: TGTGCCTGGAGTTTACAGGGGGCCGGTGAAAAACTGTTTTTT. This sequence encodes CAWSLQGAGEKLFF.

The chain has TRBV7-2 and TRBJ1-3; D remains ambiguous. The CDR3 totals 14 residues. Trimming removed 3 bases at V and 0 bases at J, with 6 bases between. Germline loops: CDR1 SGHTA, CDR2 FQGNSA. CDR3: CASSLETSGNTIYF. The CDR3, as DNA: TGTGCCAGCAGCTTGGAGACCTCTGGAAACACCATATATTTT.

The CDR3 bases are TGTGCCAGCAGTGGGCTGAGGGCGGGGGGTTCCTACAATGAGCAGTTCTTC. Encoded protein: CASSGLRAGGSYNEQFF. The chain uses TRBV6-1 and TRBJ2-1, with 8 bases aligning to TRBD2. CDR1 is MNHNS, CDR2 SASEGT, per germline. After removal of 4 bases from V and 1 base from J, the junction contained 9 bases not matched to a gene. There are 17 residues in the CDR3.

The chain recombines TRBV4-3 with TRBJ2-7, with D maybe TRBD1 (7 bases). The germline V gene has CDR1 LGHNA and CDR2 YSLEER. V gave up 0 bases and J gave up 1 base, with 13 bases separating them. The CDR3 extends over 16 amino acids. CDR3 protein: CASSQDVRDRSYEQYF. The CDR3 DNA is TGCGCCAGCAGCCAAGATGTGCGGGACAGATCCTACGAGCAGTACTTC.

The rearrangement uses TRBV28 and TRBJ1-4, with no clear D. V lost 2 bases to trimming and J lost 2 bases, with 9 bases between them. CDR3 length: 15 residues. CDR1 and CDR2 from the germline V gene are MDHEN and SYDVKM. The CDR3 DNA reads TGTGCCAGCAGTTTAGAGACACACACTAATGAAAAACTGTTTTTT. Encoded protein: CASSLETHTNEKLFF. Full variable domain (remainder filled in from reference TRBV28 and TRBJ1-4): DVKVTQSSRYLVKRTGEKVFLECVQDMDHENMFWYRQDPGLGLRLIYFSYDVKMKEKGDIPEGYSVSREKKERFSLILESASTNQTSMYLCASSLETHTNEKLFFGSGTQLSVL.

V gene TRBV28 combines with J gene TRBJ2-5; 11 bases align to TRBD2. V lost 6 bases, J lost 3 bases, and 6 bases stayed unmatched. This CDR3 comprises 15 residues. Germline CDR1 reads MDHEN; CDR2 reads SYDVKM. CDR3 in DNA: TGTGCCAGCAGACTCCTAGCGGGAGGTGAAGAGACCCAGTACTTC. This gives the protein CASRLLAGGEETQYF.

The gene calls are TRBV3-1 (or the pseudogene TRBV3-2) and TRBJ1-1, with 7 bases that match TRBD1. J gave up 7 bases and V 6 bases, and 11 bases lay outside the gene matches. The CDR3 runs 14 residues. CDR1 and CDR2 (germline): LGHDT, YNNKEL (reference sequence). The CDR3 spells CASRRAGQEIEAFF. In DNA form, the CDR3 reads TGTGCCAGCAGGAGAGCTGGACAGGAGATTGAAGCTTTCTTT.

The chain's CDR3 is CASSLAGGRGQPQHF. The CDR3 nucleotides read TGTGCCAGCAGCTTAGCGGGGGGGCGAGGTCAGCCCCAGCATTTT. The chain couples TRBV7-2 to TRBJ1-5, with D maybe TRBD1 (6 bases). V lost 0 bases and J lost 6, with 12 bases in between. The CDR3 contains 15 residues. Germline V gene lookup returns CDR1 SGHTA and CDR2 FQGNSA.

Comments on this clone: The germline gene is not matched at one end of the junction; a read error may be the cause. The chain employs TRBV5-1 and TRBJ1-1; the match to TRBD1 covers 7 bases. Per germline, CDR1 SGHRS and CDR2 YFSETQ. This CDR3 spans 15 amino acids. The CDR3 loop reads CASSLDPGGGTETFF. The CDR3 region has the DNA TGCGCCAGCAGCTTGGATCCGGGAGGGGGCACTGAAACTTTCTTT.